These 11 T cell receptor beta chains originate from one sample sequenced in a study of blood T cell repertoires in COVID-19 (dated by TCRdb to the early 2020s). Receptor libraries were prepared by the immunoSEQ multiplex PCR assay. TCRdb limited this immuneACCESS table to in-frame rearrangements with V and J called. A share of clones is missing; checked studies link under half to unresolved V genes, and the rest is unexplained. The sample table lists about 520,000 clones, approximately 83% of them with a count of one. Approximately 3.2% of the sample rests with the top ten. Source material: peripheral blood. The source of these receptors is a human donor in a cohort sampled during active COVID-19.

The rearrangement links TRBV15 to TRBJ1-4, with 7 bases matching TRBD1. V was pared by 6 bases and J by 8 bases, with 9 bases of the junction left unmatched. The CDR3 has 14 residues. Germline V gene data show CDR1 as LNHNV and CDR2 as YYDKDF (reference sequence). In nucleotides, the CDR3 is TGTGCCACCAGTCCAGGGGGTGTGGGAGAAAAACTGTTTTTT. The encoded protein is CATSPGGVGEKLFF.

This clone was counted once. V usage is TRBV20-1 and J usage is TRBJ2-2; D is perhaps TRBD1 (5 bases). This CDR3 region has 13 residues. Germline V lookup: CDR1 DFQATT, CDR2 SNEGSKA (reference sequence). V dropped 3 bases and J dropped 1 base, with 6 bases sitting between them. The CDR3 region has the DNA TGCAGTGCTAGTGGACAGAACACCGGGGAGCTGTTTTTT. Protein: CSASGQNTGELFF.

The rearrangement links TRBV7-6 to TRBJ2-3, with TRBD2 as a possible D gene (5 bases). With 2 bases removed from V and 3 bases from J, the gap between germline ends came to 18 bases. CDR3 size: 17 residues. The germline gives CDR1 SGHVS, CDR2 FNYEAQ. CDR3 residues: CASSLRGERLETDTQYF. The CDR3 DNA follows: TGTGCCAGCAGCTTACGGGGTGAGAGGTTGGAAACAGATACGCAGTATTTT.

Here the CDR3 DNA reads TGTGCCACCAGTGATTTGAGGCAGGGGGGACAGCCCCAGCATTTT. Translating it yields CATSDLRQGGQPQHF. The rearrangement links TRBV24-1 to TRBJ1-5; 7 bases match TRBD1. This CDR3 is 15 amino acids long. CDR1 is KGHDR and CDR2 is SFDVKD in the germline V gene. V gave up 0 bases and J gave up 7 bases; unmatched junction bases: 5.

The chain recombines TRBV18 with TRBJ2-6, with TRBD1 as a possible D gene (6 bases). Germline V gene data show CDR1 as KGHSH and CDR2 as LQKENI. There are 16 residues in the CDR3. Trimming took 4 bases from V and 1 from J, leaving 11 bases between them. The chain's CDR3 is CASSLLGQSGANVLTF. CDR3 DNA sequence: TGTGCCAGCTCACTCCTCGGACAGTCTGGGGCCAACGTCCTGACTTTC.

This clone was seen a single time. The chain combines TRBV3-1 (or the pseudogene TRBV3-2) with TRBJ1-5; D unresolved. V was clipped by 0 bases and J by 4 bases, with 7 bases between them. Germline values: CDR1 LGHDT, CDR2 YNNKEL (reference sequence). The CDR3 has 14 residues. CDR3 loop: CASSQDSANQPQHF. Written as DNA, the CDR3 is TGTGCCAGCAGCCAAGATAGTGCAAATCAGCCCCAGCATTTT.

The rearrangement joins TRBV29-1 to TRBJ1-1, with D tentatively TRBD1 (6 bases). The V and J ends lost 6 bases and 1 base respectively, with 15 bases between them. Per germline, CDR1 SQVTM and CDR2 ANQGSEA. This CDR3 region has 14 residues. The CDR3 region has the DNA TGCAGCGTGCATAACAGGGTCGCGAACACTGAAGCTTTCTTT. Translating it yields CSVHNRVANTEAFF.

The count of this clone is one. This sequence joins TRBV5-1 and TRBJ2-1; D gene uncertain. Germline V lookup: CDR1 SGHRS, CDR2 YFSETQ. V dropped 0 bases and J dropped 7 bases, with 5 bases sitting between them. The CDR3 spans 12 residues. CDR3 loop: CASSLAGNEQFF. As DNA, the CDR3 is TGCGCCAGCAGCTTGGCGGGTAATGAGCAGTTCTTC.

The chain employs TRBV28 and TRBJ1-1, with no clear D. Trimming took 8 bases from V and 2 from J, leaving 15 bases between them. CDR1 and CDR2 from the germline V gene are MDHEN and SYDVKM. The CDR3 is 14 amino acids. CDR3 loop: CASPGAGSNTEAFF. The CDR3, as DNA: TGTGCCAGCCCTGGAGCGGGCAGTAACACTGAAGCTTTCTTT.

This clone was counted once. V and J are TRBV5-1 and TRBJ2-7, with 9 nucleotides matching TRBD2. Germline V gene data show CDR1 as SGHRS and CDR2 as YFSETQ. The CDR3 is 16 amino acids. Losses at the gene ends were 4 bases for V and 5 bases for J; bases not matched to a gene: 13. The chain's CDR3 is CASSRDLAGVPHEQYF. The CDR3 region has the DNA TGCGCCAGCAGCCGAGATTTAGCGGGAGTTCCCCACGAGCAGTACTTC.

The CDR3 here is CASSIREDSYEQYF. The CDR3 bases are TGTGCCAGTAGTATCCGGGAGGACTCCTACGAGCAGTACTTC. V and J are TRBV19 and TRBJ2-7; TRBD2 matches at 7 bases. Germline trimming cut 3 bases from V and 0 bases from J; bases unmatched to any gene: 2. In germline, CDR1 is LNHDA, CDR2 SQIVND (reference sequence). The CDR3 covers 14 residues.